This TCR beta chain was found in a study of CD8 T cells in ankylosing spondylitis. As to this clonotype: The antigen remains unidentified.

Library preparation for TCR beta used quantitative 5'-RACE with molecular barcodes. TCRdb passed the 5' RACE reads through MiXCR, listing each CDR3 protein once. The sample contains fewer than 550,000 distinct CDR3 sequences, over 4% of which appear only once. Per germline, CDR1 SGDLS and CDR2 YYNGEE. The V gene end was trimmed by 0 bases and the J gene end by 2 bases; junction bases not matched to a gene: 5. The CDR3 covers 16 residues. General observations from the study: Characteristic of ankylosing spondylitis blood, it appeared, was a TCR beta motif comprising several highly homologous variants. Disease-linked clones bore a CD8+ phenotype and were relatively rare in peripheral blood.

The TCR originated in a male donor with ankylosing spondylitis. The rearrangement links TRBV9 to TRBJ2-5; 9 bases agree with TRBD1. The sample consisted of blood, either unsorted or a sorted T cell fraction (not recorded which). In DNA form, the CDR3 reads TGTGCCAGCAGCGTAGGGCCGGGACAGGGACAAGAGACCCAGTACTTC. It yields the protein CASSVGPGQGQETQYF.